The present T cell receptor beta chain was sequenced within a study of blood T cells in healthy people across ages (dated by TCRdb to between 2014 and 2016). Study-level background: In model experiments, template switching captured roughly one uniquely barcoded TCR beta cDNA molecule for every two T cells. Using deep sequencing normalized with unique cDNA molecular identifiers, the study measured how TCR beta repertoire diversity changes with age. The donors were split into four age groups: young (average 16 years), middle-aged (nearly 40), aged (approximately 59) and long-lived (roughly 77). To avoid experimental bias, donors of different ages were distributed randomly across sequencing lanes. Two additional independent replicas of 1 million unique cDNA reads from the same blood draw were analyzed for two donors (one aged 18 to 29 and one aged 80 or older). The study at large found these results: There was a strong correlation between observed TCR beta diversity and the percentage of naive T cells measured by flow cytometry. Compared with the aged group, the long-lived group had more naive CD4+ T cells, fewer expanded clones and increased TCR diversity, suggesting age selection. Donor CMV infection status was unknown, potentially confounding age-related changes in expanded clonotypes. Observed TCR beta diversity per million T cells fell roughly linearly with age, and a significant reduction was already apparent by age around 39. Because profiling used bulk unsorted PBMCs, naive and antigen-experienced compartments could not be compared conclusively. Estimates of total diversity based on one million sequenced T cells were considered lower bounds and underestimates.

The library was obtained by 5' RACE. The sample was run on an Illumina HiSeq 2500. A second about 7 to 11 cycle PCR used a sample-barcoded 5' primer and a J-beta primer mix. A template-switch 5' adaptor carrying 12 random nucleotides introduced a unique molecular identifier onto each TCR beta cDNA molecule. At least 3 million CDR3-containing paired-end reads were obtained from each sample. All of the RNA was converted into first-strand cDNA using the Mint cDNA synthesis kit, with a TRBC-specific oligonucleotide serving as the primer. All cDNA was treated with uracil-DNA glycosylase and then went through a first 18-cycle PCR with the universal primers M1SS and BC2_uni_R. Regarding the original processing steps: For normalization, 1 million high-quality reads were randomly selected from each sample, with every read carrying a distinct molecular identifier. Instead of being binned into consensus sequences, reads with shared molecular identifiers were discarded. MiTCR, set to a Q25 quality threshold and the strictest error-elimination algorithm, was used for CDR3 identification, clonotype clustering and error correction. A nonparametric unseen species model using Euler transformation provided a lower-bound estimate of total TCR beta diversity. The raw public data were reprocessed by TCRdb itself: fastp quality trimming at Q25, MiXCR clonotype calling, in-frame beta chains only. CDR3 protein sequences are deduplicated, and each keeps its most common genes and DNA. The V and J calls shown here were made by TCRdb, not taken from the authors' results. The sample data list 650,000 to 800,000 distinct CDR3 sequences, and more than 40% of these were observed just once. The biggest ten clones account for roughly 19% of the sample.

The CDR3 numbers 15 residues from cysteine through phenylalanine. Only the CDR3 part of the read is kept: 45 bases, read in frame from the first base. The germline V gene (reference sequence) gives CDR1 as SEHNR and CDR2 as FQNEAQ. In the case of this clonotype: It has no known antigen specificity. Mismatch with germline at one junction end may stem from a read error.

Systemically healthy Caucasian individuals from Russia, around 38 in total and aged 6 to 90 years, were included as donors. Each donor gave around 9.9 milliliters of peripheral blood, collected into EDTA-treated Vacutainer tubes. PBMCs were isolated by Ficoll-Paque density-gradient centrifugation, with at least 6.5 million obtained per sample. Trizol reagent was used to extract total RNA from PBMCs, with at least 6 micrograms per sample. Naive CD45RAhigh/CD27high T cell percentages were measured by flow cytometry on a PBMC aliquot from every donor. Sequenced material: blood. The origin of this receptor is a man aged 55 to 70 in good health. The chain was built from TRBV7-9 and TRBJ1-2, with TRBD1 perhaps the D gene, on 6 matching bases. The nucleotide sequence is given as TGCGCCAGCAGCCCCTCGGGACAAAACAACTATGGCTACACCTTC. It encodes CASSPSGQNNYGYTF.